Listed below are T cell receptor beta chains from one sample, sequenced in a study of blood T cell repertoires in COVID-19. Produced via immunoSEQ multiplex PCR; TCRdb's table is partial and in-frame only. The table records roughly 210,000 clones, around 89% of them present only once. Input material: peripheral blood. The source of these receptors is a man aged 65 to 85 with acute or convalescent COVID-19. The CDR3 runs from the conserved cysteine through the conserved F or W. The D gene is left open where the match is weak. Not all rows give a size; the values are once, few, many and, for expanded clones, a class.

TRBV5-1,TRBJ2-2,TRBD2,-,TGCGCCAGCAGTCTTATTAGCGGGAGGTCCACCGGGGAGCTGTTTTTT,CASSLISGRSTGELFF
TRBV27,TRBJ2-7,TRBD2,-,TGTGCCAGCAGTTCCCGGGGGGGGCTAAACTACGAGCAGTACTTC,CASSSRGGLNYEQYF
TRBV28,TRBJ1-5,-,once,TGTGCCAGCAGATCCCGCCCTGTCCTCGGGAGCAATCAGCCCCAGCATTTT,CASRSRPVLGSNQPQHF
TRBV5-5,TRBJ1-1,-,once,TGTGCCAGCAGCCCCGAACCTTCGAGGGCTGAAGCTTTCTTT,CASSPEPSRAEAFF
TRBV7-2,TRBJ2-3,-,-,TGTGCCAGCAGCTTTTTCATCGACCGACACACAGATACGCAGTATTTT,CASSFFIDRHTDTQYF
TRBV6-6,TRBJ1-1,-,-,TGTGCCAGCAGCCAACAGGGAAGCCGAGCTTTCTTT,CASSQQGSRAFF
TRBV19,TRBJ1-3,TRBD1,few,TGTGCCAGCATGGGACAGTCGAGCTCTGGAAACACCATATATTTT,CASMGQSSSGNTIYF
TRBV19,TRBJ2-3,TRBD1,-,TGTGCCAGTAGTAAAGGATCGAGGACAGGGTTGTCCGATACGCAGTATTTT,CASSKGSRTGLSDTQYF
TRBV29-1,TRBJ2-1,TRBD1,once,TGCAGCGCTTACAGGGGTACCTACAATGAGCAGTTCTTC,CSAYRGTYNEQFF
TRBV19,TRBJ1-6,-,-,TGTGCCAGTAGTGTCCAGGGGTATTCACCCCTCCACTTT,CASSVQGYSPLHF
TRBV11-2,TRBJ2-3,-,-,TGTGCCAGCAGCTTAGGAGGGTCTACAGATACGCAGTATTTT,CASSLGGSTDTQYF
TRBV24-1,TRBJ1-1,-,-,TGTGCCACCAGTGGAAGGAGAACAGGTGAAGCTTTCTTT,CATSGRRTGEAFF
TRBV5-1,TRBJ1-2,TRBD1,-,TGCGCCAGCAGCTCCCGGACAGGGTTAATTTATGGCTACACCTTC,CASSSRTGLIYGYTF
TRBV11-2,TRBJ2-3,-,-,TGTGCCAGCAGCCCAAGCACAGATACGCAGTATTTT,CASSPSTDTQYF
TRBV5-6,TRBJ2-7,TRBD1,-,TGTGCCAGCAGCTCCCTCATACAGGGGCTTCCCTACGAGCAGTACTTC,CASSSLIQGLPYEQYF
TRBV28,TRBJ2-1,-,many,TGTGCCAGCAGCGCCACTAGTCCCCTCAATGAGCAGTTCTTC,CASSATSPLNEQFF
TRBV14,TRBJ2-2,-,-,TGTGCCAGCAGCCGCAGAGCGATCAACACCGGGGAGCTGTTTTTT,CASSRRAINTGELFF
TRBV18,TRBJ1-5,-,-,TGTGCCAGCTCACCATTCGGGGGCAATCAGCCCCAGCATTTT,CASSPFGGNQPQHF
TRBV7-3,TRBJ2-2,TRBD1,-,TGTGCCAGCAGCAGACAGGGTTTGGCGGGCACCGGGGAGCTGTTTTTT,CASSRQGLAGTGELFF
TRBV28,TRBJ1-2,TRBD1,-,TGTGCCAGCAGTCTCACAGGGGGACGAAACTATGGCTACACCTTC,CASSLTGGRNYGYTF
TRBV18,TRBJ2-7,-,-,TGTGCCAGCTCACAGTACAGGGACCTGAACTACGAGCAGTACTTC,CASSQYRDLNYEQYF
TRBV15,TRBJ2-5,-,-,TGTGCCACCAGCAGAGAAGCGAACAGGCAAGAGACCCAGTACTTC,CATSREANRQETQYF
TRBV11-1,TRBJ2-2,TRBD1,-,TGTGCCAGCAGCTCCCGGGACAGCAACACCGGGGAGCTGTTTTTT,CASSSRDSNTGELFF
TRBV4-1,TRBJ1-6,TRBD1,-,TGCGCCAGCAGCCAAGATTGGACAGGGGGGAATTCACCCCTCCACTTT,CASSQDWTGGNSPLHF
TRBV3-1/TRBV3-2,TRBJ1-1,-,-,TGTGCCAGCAGCCCGCAGTCCGGGTCCCTCGTTGAAGCTTTCTTT,CASSPQSGSLVEAFF
TRBV19,TRBJ1-2,-,-,TGTGCCAGTAGTATAGACCCCTTTGCGATCAACTATGGCTACACCTTC,CASSIDPFAINYGYTF
TRBV27,TRBJ1-5,-,-,TGTGCCAGCAGTTTATCAGGGGGCAATCAGCCCCAGCATTTT,CASSLSGGNQPQHF
TRBV4-1,TRBJ2-3,TRBD2,-,TGCGCCAGCAGCCAACAAGGACTAGTTACTAGCACAGATACGCAGTATTTT,CASSQQGLVTSTDTQYF
TRBV6-2/TRBV6-3,TRBJ2-1,TRBD1,-,TGTGCCAGCAGTTCTTCCGGGACAGGGAACAATGAGCAGTTCTTC,CASSSSGTGNNEQFF